The next 5 T cell receptor beta chains were all read from a single sample in a study of T cells in Graves' hyperthyroidism and ophthalmopathy. RNA transcripts served as the template for amplifying TCR beta CDR3 regions. First-round RT-PCR of the TCR CDR3 relied on the HTBI primer set. Each CDR3 protein is one row after TCRdb ran MiXCR on the multiplex PCR reads. Here the sample spans around 600,000 distinct CDR3 sequences, roughly 14% being singletons. Sequenced sample: blood. These receptors all come from a woman in her forties or fifties with Graves' ophthalmopathy.

This rearrangement joins TRBV11-3 to TRBJ2-7, with D possibly matching TRBD1 (6 bases). In germline, CDR1 is SGHNT, CDR2 YENEEA. Trimming took 8 bases from V and 2 from J, leaving 16 bases between them. The CDR3 has 14 amino acids. The DNA of the CDR3 is TGTGCCAGCGGTAGAGATGGGGGCACCTACGAGCAGTACTTC. It yields the protein CASGRDGGTYEQYF.

The V and J genes are TRBV4-2 and TRBJ2-2; D unresolved. Deletions cut 0 bases from V and 5 bases from J, with 13 bases between. The CDR3 covers 16 residues. CDR1 and CDR2 from the germline V gene are LGHNA and YNFKEQ. Here the CDR3 DNA reads TGTGCCAGCAGCCAAGAAAGGGATTTGAGGACCGGGGAGCTGTTTTTT. This codes for CASSQERDLRTGELFF.

The rearrangement joins TRBV24-1 to TRBJ1-2, with unresolved D. CDR1 and CDR2 from the germline V gene are KGHDR and SFDVKD. Trimming cost V 7 bases and J 4 bases, with 12 bases left between them. The CDR3 has 13 residues. The CDR3 DNA sequence: TGTGCCACCAGCCTGGATTACGGCTATGGCTACACCTTC. It yields the protein CATSLDYGYGYTF.

This clonotype was seen ten or more times. The chain employs TRBV9 and TRBJ2-5; 14 nucleotides line up with TRBD2. The CDR3 runs 16 residues. After removal of 3 bases from V and 1 base from J, the junction contained 2 bases not matched to a gene. Germline CDR1 is SGDLS and CDR2 is YYNGEE. CDR3 loop: CASSGTSGRSQETQYF. CDR3 in DNA: TGTGCCAGCAGCGGGACTAGCGGGAGGTCCCAAGAGACCCAGTACTTC.

This sequence joins TRBV5-6 and TRBJ2-3, with 13 bases fitting TRBD2. V gave up 3 bases and J gave up 5 bases; unmatched junction bases: 6. The V gene's germline CDR1 is SGHDT and CDR2 YYEEEE. This CDR3 region has 16 residues. The CDR3 region is CASSWTSGRYLDTQYF. CDR3 nucleotides: TGTGCCAGCAGCTGGACTAGCGGGAGATATCTAGATACGCAGTATTTT.